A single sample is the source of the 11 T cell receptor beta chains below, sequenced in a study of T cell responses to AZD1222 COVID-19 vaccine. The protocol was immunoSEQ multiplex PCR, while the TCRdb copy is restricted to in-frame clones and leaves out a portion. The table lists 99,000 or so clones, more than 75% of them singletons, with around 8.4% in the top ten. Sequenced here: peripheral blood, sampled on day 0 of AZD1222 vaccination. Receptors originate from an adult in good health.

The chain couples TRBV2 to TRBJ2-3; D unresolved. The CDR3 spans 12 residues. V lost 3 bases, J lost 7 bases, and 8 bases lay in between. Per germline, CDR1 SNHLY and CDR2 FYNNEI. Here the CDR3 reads CASSDVSYTQYF. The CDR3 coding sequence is TGTGCCAGCAGTGATGTTTCGTATACGCAGTATTTT.

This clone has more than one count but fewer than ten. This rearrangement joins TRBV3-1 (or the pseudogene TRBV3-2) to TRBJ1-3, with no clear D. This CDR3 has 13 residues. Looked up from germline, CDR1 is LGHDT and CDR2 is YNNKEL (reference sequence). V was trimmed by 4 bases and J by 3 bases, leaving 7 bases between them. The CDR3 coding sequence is TGTGCCAGCAGCCTATACAGTGGAAACACCATATATTTT. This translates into CASSLYSGNTIYF.

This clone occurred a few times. CDR3: CASRGLDRGRGLNTGELFF. CDR3 DNA sequence: TGTGCCAGTCGGGGACTGGACAGGGGGCGAGGATTGAACACCGGGGAGCTGTTTTTT. The chain uses TRBV19 and TRBJ2-2; 11 nucleotides agree with TRBD1. The length of the CDR3 is 19 residues. The junction had 15 bases not matched to a gene; V was cut back by 8 bases and J by 1 base. Germline CDR1 LNHDA, CDR2 SQIVND (reference sequence). The whole variable domain, remainder taken from reference TRBV19 and TRBJ2-2, is DGGITQSPKYLFRKEGQNVTLSCEQNLNHDAMYWYRQDPGQGLRLIYYSQIVNDFQKGDIAEGYSVSREKKESFPLTVTSAQKNPTAFYLCASRGLDRGRGLNTGELFFGEGSRLTVL.

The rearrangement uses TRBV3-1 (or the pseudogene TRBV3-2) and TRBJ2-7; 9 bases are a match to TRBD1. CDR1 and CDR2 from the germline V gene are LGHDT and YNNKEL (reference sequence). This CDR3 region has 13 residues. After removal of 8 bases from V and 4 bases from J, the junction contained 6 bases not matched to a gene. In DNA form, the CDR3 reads TGTGCCAGCGGAGGGACAGGGATATACGAGCAGTACTTC. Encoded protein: CASGGTGIYEQYF.

CDR3 sequence (DNA): TGTGCCAGCAGCCTCAGGGGAGGGGCAGGGGCGAACACTGAAGCTTTCTTT. This encodes CASSLRGGAGANTEAFF. The V call is TRBV7-6, the J call TRBJ1-1; TRBD1 is a possible D gene (6 bases). Germline V gene lookup returns CDR1 SGHVS and CDR2 FNYEAQ. Trimming stripped 5 bases from V and 1 base from J, with 20 bases between. There are 17 residues in the CDR3. The full variable domain, in which reference TRBV7-6 and TRBJ1-1 provide the parts outside the CDR3, is GAGVSQSPRYKVTKRGQDVALRCDPISGHVSLYWYRQALGQGPEFLTYFNYEAQQDKSGLPNDRFSAERPEGSISTLTIQRTEQRDSAMYRCASSLRGGAGANTEAFFGQGTRLTVV.

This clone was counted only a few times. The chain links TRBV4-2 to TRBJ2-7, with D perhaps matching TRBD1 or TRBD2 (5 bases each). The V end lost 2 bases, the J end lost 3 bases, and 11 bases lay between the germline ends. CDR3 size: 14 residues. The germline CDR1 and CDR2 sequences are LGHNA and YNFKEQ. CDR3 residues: CASSQPGTLYEQYF. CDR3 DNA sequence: TGTGCCAGCAGCCAACCCGGGACCCTCTACGAGCAGTACTTC.

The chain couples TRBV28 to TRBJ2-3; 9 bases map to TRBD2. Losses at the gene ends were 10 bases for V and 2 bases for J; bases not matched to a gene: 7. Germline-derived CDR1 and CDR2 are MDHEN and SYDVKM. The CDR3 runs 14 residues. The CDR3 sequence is CANPLAGATDTQYF. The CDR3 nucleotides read TGTGCCAACCCATTAGCGGGGGCCACAGATACGCAGTATTTT.

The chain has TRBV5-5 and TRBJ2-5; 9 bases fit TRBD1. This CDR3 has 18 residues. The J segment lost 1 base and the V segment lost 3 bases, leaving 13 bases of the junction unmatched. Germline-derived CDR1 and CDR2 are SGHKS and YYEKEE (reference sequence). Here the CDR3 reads CASSSTPGQGIVQETQYF. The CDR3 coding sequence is TGTGCCAGCAGCTCCACGCCGGGACAGGGAATTGTCCAAGAGACCCAGTACTTC. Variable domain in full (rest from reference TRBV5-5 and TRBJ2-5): DAGVTQSPTHLIKTRGQQVTLRCSPISGHKSVSWYQQVLGQGPQFIFQYYEKEERGRGNFPDRFSARQFPNYSSELNVNALLLGDSALYLCASSSTPGQGIVQETQYFGPGTRLLVL.

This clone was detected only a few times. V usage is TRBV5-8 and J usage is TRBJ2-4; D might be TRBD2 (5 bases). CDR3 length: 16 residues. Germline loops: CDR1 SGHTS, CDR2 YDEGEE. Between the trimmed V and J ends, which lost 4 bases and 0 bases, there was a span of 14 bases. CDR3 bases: TGTGCCAGCAGCATACCAGCGGCGATAGCCAAAAACATTCAGTACTTC. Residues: CASSIPAAIAKNIQYF.

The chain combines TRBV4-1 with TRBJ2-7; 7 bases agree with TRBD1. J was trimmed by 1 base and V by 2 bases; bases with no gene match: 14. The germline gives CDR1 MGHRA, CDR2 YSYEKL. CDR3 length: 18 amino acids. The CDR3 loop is CASSQQTPGTATSYEQYF. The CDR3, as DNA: TGCGCCAGCAGCCAACAAACCCCGGGGACAGCGACATCCTACGAGCAGTACTTC.

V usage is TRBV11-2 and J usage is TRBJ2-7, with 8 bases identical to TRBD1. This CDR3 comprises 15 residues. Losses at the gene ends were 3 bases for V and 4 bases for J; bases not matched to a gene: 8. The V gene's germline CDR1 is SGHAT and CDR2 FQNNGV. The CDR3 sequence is CASSFQGTGFYEQYF. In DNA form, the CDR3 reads TGTGCCAGCAGCTTTCAGGGGACAGGTTTTTACGAGCAGTACTTC.